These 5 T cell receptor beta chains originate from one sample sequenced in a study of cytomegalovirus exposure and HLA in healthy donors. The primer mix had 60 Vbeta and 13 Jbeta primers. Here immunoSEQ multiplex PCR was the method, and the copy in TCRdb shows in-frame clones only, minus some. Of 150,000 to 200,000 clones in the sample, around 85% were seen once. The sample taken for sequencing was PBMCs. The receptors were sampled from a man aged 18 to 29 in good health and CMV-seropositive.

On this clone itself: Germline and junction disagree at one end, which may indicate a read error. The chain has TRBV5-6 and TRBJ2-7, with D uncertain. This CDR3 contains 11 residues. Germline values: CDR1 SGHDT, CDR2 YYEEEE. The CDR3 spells CASSLGGPKDF. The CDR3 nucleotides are TGTGCCAGCAGCCTTGGTGGGCCGAAGGACTTC.

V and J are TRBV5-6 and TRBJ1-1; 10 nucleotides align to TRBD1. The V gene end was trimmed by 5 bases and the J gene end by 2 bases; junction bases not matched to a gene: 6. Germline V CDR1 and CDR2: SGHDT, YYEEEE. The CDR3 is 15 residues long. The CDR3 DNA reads TGTGCCAGCAGTGAAGCGACAGGGGGCAACACTGAAGCTTTCTTT. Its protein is CASSEATGGNTEAFF.

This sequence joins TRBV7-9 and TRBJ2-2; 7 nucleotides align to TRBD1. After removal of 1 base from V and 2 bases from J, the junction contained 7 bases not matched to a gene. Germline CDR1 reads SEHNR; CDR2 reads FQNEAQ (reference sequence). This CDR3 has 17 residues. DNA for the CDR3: TGTGCCAGCAGCTTAGGAAGGGGACAGCGTAACACCGGGGAGCTGTTTTTT. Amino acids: CASSLGRGQRNTGELFF. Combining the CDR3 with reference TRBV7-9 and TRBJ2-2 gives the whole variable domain DTGVSQNPRHKITKRGQNVTFRCDPISEHNRLYWYRQTLGQGPEFLTYFQNEAQLEKSRLLSDRFSAERPKGSFSTLEIQRTEQGDSAMYLCASSLGRGQRNTGELFFGEGSRLTVL.

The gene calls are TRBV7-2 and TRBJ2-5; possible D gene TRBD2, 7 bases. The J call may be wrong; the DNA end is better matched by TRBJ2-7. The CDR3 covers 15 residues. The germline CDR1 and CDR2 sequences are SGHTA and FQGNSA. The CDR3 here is CASSWGGTGSSEQYF. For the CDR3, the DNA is TGTGCCAGCAGCTGGGGGGGCACAGGGTCATCCGAGCAGTACTTC.

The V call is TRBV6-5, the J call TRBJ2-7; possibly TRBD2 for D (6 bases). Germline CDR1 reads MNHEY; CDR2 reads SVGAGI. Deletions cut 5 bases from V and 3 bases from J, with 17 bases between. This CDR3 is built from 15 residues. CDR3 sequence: CASSLTGTWDYEQYF. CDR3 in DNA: TGTGCCAGCAGTCTTACCGGGACTTGGGACTACGAGCAGTACTTC.